Listed below are T cell receptor beta chains from one sample, sequenced in a study of blood T cell repertoires in COVID-19. Clones were sequenced by immunoSEQ multiplex PCR, and TCRdb holds only the in-frame ones, with some missing. The repertoire includes under 250,000 clones, under 90% of them detected once, and less than 4% sits in the top ten. Source material: PBMCs or T cells enriched from blood (not recorded which). Every receptor here comes from a woman in her twenties or thirties with acute COVID-19. Each CDR3 is given with its conserved first and last residue. The D gene is left open where the match is weak. Some rows mark clone size as missing; the rest say once, few, many or name a class of expanded clone.

j_call	clone_size	d_call	v_call	cdr3_aa	cdr3_nt
TRBJ2-3	NA	TRBD2	TRBV5-1	CASSSFASGEDTQYF	TGCGCCAGCAGCTCCTTCGCTAGCGGGGAAGATACGCAGTATTTT
TRBJ1-1	NA	NA	TRBV2	CASREDSMNTEAFF	TGTGCCAGCAGGGAGGACAGCATGAACACTGAAGCTTTCTTT
TRBJ1-2	NA	NA	TRBV28	CASSPGQIYGYTF	TGTGCCAGCAGTCCCGGACAGATCTATGGCTACACCTTC
TRBJ2-1	NA	TRBD2	TRBV30	CAWSEGLAGVEQFF	TGTGCCTGGAGTGAAGGTCTAGCGGGGGTTGAGCAGTTCTTC
TRBJ2-7	few	TRBD1	TRBV4-1	CASSHPRTGINEQYF	TGCGCCAGCAGCCACCCCCGGACAGGGATAAACGAGCAGTACTTC
TRBJ1-5	NA	NA	TRBV19	CASSRQANQPQHF	TGTGCCAGTAGCAGACAGGCAAATCAGCCCCAGCATTTT
TRBJ1-4	NA	NA	TRBV3-1/TRBV3-2	CASSQAEKLFF	TGTGCCAGCAGCCAGGCCGAAAAACTGTTTTTT
TRBJ1-1	NA	NA	TRBV5-1	CASSHPGGGEGDTEAFF	TGCGCCAGCAGCCACCCTGGGGGGGGCGAGGGGGACACTGAAGCTTTCTTT
TRBJ1-5	once	NA	TRBV28	CASSRGTQGRGQPQHF	TGTGCCAGCAGTCGAGGGACTCAGGGTAGGGGTCAGCCCCAGCATTTT
TRBJ2-6	NA	NA	TRBV4-3	CASSQDLGTGANVLTF	TGCGCCAGCAGCCAAGATCTGGGCACTGGGGCCAACGTCCTGACTTTC
TRBJ2-7	NA	NA	TRBV7-9	CASSSVFNYEQYF	TGTGCCAGCAGCTCCGTCTTTAACTACGAGCAGTACTTC
TRBJ2-5	NA	NA	TRBV5-4	CASSFGGARGWETQYF	TGTGCCAGCAGCTTCGGAGGGGCCCGAGGGTGGGAGACCCAGTACTTC
TRBJ1-4	NA	NA	TRBV2	CASSAPEATNEKLFF	TGTGCCAGCAGTGCCCCAGAGGCAACTAATGAAAAACTGTTTTTT
TRBJ1-6	NA	NA	TRBV3-1/TRBV3-2	CASSPTRGGSPLHF	TGTGCCAGCAGCCCTACCAGGGGCGGTTCACCCCTCCACTTT
TRBJ2-1	NA	NA	TRBV10-3	CAVQTDYNEQFF	TGTGCCGTTCAGACAGACTACAATGAGCAGTTCTTC
TRBJ1-1	NA	NA	TRBV6-5	CASSYSHREGTEAFF	TGTGCCAGCAGTTACTCCCACAGGGAGGGCACTGAAGCTTTCTTT
TRBJ1-5	NA	NA	TRBV11-2	CASSLDSSQGHSTQHF	TGTGCCAGCAGCTTAGATAGTTCCCAGGGCCACAGCACCCAGCATTTT
TRBJ1-4	NA	TRBD1	TRBV27	CASSLSQGAKEKLFF	TGTGCCAGCAGTTTGTCACAGGGGGCGAAGGAAAAACTGTTTTTT
TRBJ1-5	NA	NA	TRBV7-9	CASSLSDSDQPQHF	TGTGCCAGCAGCTTATCGGACAGCGATCAGCCCCAGCATTTT
TRBJ2-5	once	TRBD1	TRBV29-1	CSVAGTGVETQYF	TGCAGCGTCGCCGGGACAGGGGTAGAGACCCAGTACTTC
TRBJ1-3	NA	TRBD1	TRBV2	CASSQSPGQGVNTIYF	TGTGCCAGCAGTCAAAGCCCGGGACAGGGTGTAAACACCATATATTTT
TRBJ2-1	once	NA	TRBV5-1	CASSLPSADEQFF	TGCGCCAGCAGCTTGCCTTCAGCGGATGAGCAGTTCTTC
TRBJ2-3	NA	NA	TRBV9	CASSVVGQGSTDTQYF	TGTGCCAGCAGCGTAGTTGGGCAGGGGAGCACAGATACGCAGTATTTT
TRBJ2-5	few	NA	TRBV27	CASSYTRQETQYF	TGTGCCAGCAGTTACACCCGTCAAGAGACCCAGTACTTC
TRBJ2-5	NA	TRBD1	TRBV19	CASRYRGAETQYF	TGTGCCAGTAGGTACAGGGGTGCGGAGACCCAGTACTTC
TRBJ2-5	once	NA	TRBV12-3/TRBV12-4	CASSLSVFETQYF	TGTGCCAGCAGTTTATCAGTTTTCGAGACCCAGTACTTC
TRBJ1-2	many	NA	TRBV27	CASSSFRVGGYTF	TGTGCCAGCAGTTCCTTCAGGGTCGGAGGCTACACCTTC
TRBJ2-5	NA	NA	TRBV3-1/TRBV3-2	CASSQLRPRGGKETQYF	TGTGCCAGCAGCCAACTCCGGCCTAGGGGGGGGAAAGAGACCCAGTACTTC
TRBJ2-7	NA	NA	TRBV7-9	CASSFIGSYEQYF	TGTGCCAGCAGCTTCATCGGTAGCTACGAGCAGTACTTC
TRBJ2-2	NA	NA	TRBV4-1	CASSPFVGLFTGELFF	TGCGCCAGCAGCCCCTTCGTTGGACTCTTCACCGGGGAGCTGTTTTTT
TRBJ2-1	NA	TRBD2	TRBV4-2	CASSQDPLAGGLYNEQFF	TGTGCCAGCAGCCAAGATCCCCTAGCGGGGGGGCTCTACAATGAGCAGTTCTTC
TRBJ1-1	NA	NA	TRBV10-1	CASRDNLNTEAFF	TGCGCCAGCAGGGACAACCTGAACACTGAAGCTTTCTTT
TRBJ2-3	NA	NA	TRBV7-9	CASSFPSEYTDTQYF	TGTGCCAGCAGCTTCCCTAGCGAATACACAGATACGCAGTATTTT
TRBJ1-1	NA	NA	TRBV5-6	CASSLSSRGAFF	TGTGCCAGCAGCTTATCCAGTAGGGGAGCTTTCTTT
TRBJ1-1	NA	TRBD1	TRBV9	CASSFGTGMNTEAFF	TGTGCCAGCAGCTTCGGGACAGGGATGAACACTGAAGCTTTCTTT
TRBJ1-1	NA	NA	TRBV4-1	CASSQDTGIRTSEAFF	TGCGCCAGCAGCCAAGATACGGGGATAAGAACGAGTGAAGCTTTCTTT
TRBJ2-2	NA	NA	TRBV4-2	CASSQEAGRFTGELFF	TGTGCCAGCAGCCAAGAAGCAGGGCGGTTCACCGGGGAGCTGTTTTTT
TRBJ1-5	NA	NA	TRBV30	CAWDQGMGNQPQHF	TGTGCCTGGGATCAGGGTATGGGCAATCAGCCCCAGCATTTT
TRBJ2-1	few	TRBD1	TRBV3-1/TRBV3-2	CAIRGKTGKNEQFF	TGTGCGATCAGGGGGAAGACAGGGAAAAATGAGCAGTTCTTC
TRBJ2-5	NA	TRBD1	TRBV11-3	CASSRSGTEYQETQYF	TGTGCCAGCAGCCGTTCGGGGACAGAGTACCAAGAGACCCAGTACTTC
TRBJ1-1	NA	TRBD1	TRBV19	CASSMTGGAGTEAFF	TGTGCCAGTAGTATGACAGGGGGCGCGGGGACTGAAGCTTTCTTT
TRBJ1-2	NA	NA	TRBV12-3/TRBV12-4	CASSSGLRGYTF	TGTGCCAGCAGCAGCGGATTGCGAGGCTACACCTTC
TRBJ1-5	NA	NA	TRBV7-2	CASSLIPAAGQPQHF	TGTGCCAGCAGCTTAATTCCGGCCGCGGGGCAGCCCCAGCATTTT
TRBJ2-7	NA	NA	TRBV6-5	CASSYTAAAYEQYF	TGTGCCAGCAGTTATACAGCCGCCGCCTACGAGCAGTACTTC
TRBJ2-5	NA	TRBD2	TRBV13	CASSSPKLPRGGGETQYF	TGTGCCAGCAGCTCACCCAAATTGCCGCGGGGGGGCGGGGAGACCCAGTACTTC
TRBJ1-3	once	NA	TRBV9	CASSTRPRDYRTSGNTIYF	TGTGCCAGCAGCACCCGGCCCCGGGATTATCGTACGTCTGGAAACACCATATATTTT
TRBJ1-6	NA	NA	TRBV5-1	CASSLSAGWDSPLHF	TGCGCCAGCAGCTTGTCGGCAGGGTGGGATTCACCCCTCCACTTT
TRBJ1-6	NA	NA	TRBV7-9	CASSSGNSPLHF	TGTGCCAGCAGTTCAGGGAATTCACCCCTCCACTTT
TRBJ1-5	NA	NA	TRBV6-1	CASSEYGMGSNQPQHF	TGTGCCAGCAGTGAATACGGGATGGGGAGCAATCAGCCCCAGCATTTT
TRBJ2-7	NA	NA	TRBV13	CASSSQGDKAYEQYF	TGTGCCAGCAGCTCCCAAGGGGACAAAGCCTACGAGCAGTACTTC
TRBJ1-2	NA	TRBD1	TRBV24-1	CATSDPPGQGAGYTF	TGTGCCACCAGTGATCCCCCGGGACAGGGGGCCGGGTACACCTTC
TRBJ2-3	NA	TRBD2	TRBV27	CASTAAGGTDTQYF	TGTGCCAGCACGGCGGCGGGGGGCACAGATACGCAGTATTTT
TRBJ1-4	NA	TRBD1	TRBV10-3	CAISERGTGGEKLFF	TGTGCCATCAGTGAACGCGGGACAGGGGGCGAAAAACTGTTTTTT
TRBJ2-2	NA	TRBD1	TRBV2	CASMGQGNTGELFF	TGTGCCAGCATGGGACAGGGGAACACCGGGGAGCTGTTTTTT